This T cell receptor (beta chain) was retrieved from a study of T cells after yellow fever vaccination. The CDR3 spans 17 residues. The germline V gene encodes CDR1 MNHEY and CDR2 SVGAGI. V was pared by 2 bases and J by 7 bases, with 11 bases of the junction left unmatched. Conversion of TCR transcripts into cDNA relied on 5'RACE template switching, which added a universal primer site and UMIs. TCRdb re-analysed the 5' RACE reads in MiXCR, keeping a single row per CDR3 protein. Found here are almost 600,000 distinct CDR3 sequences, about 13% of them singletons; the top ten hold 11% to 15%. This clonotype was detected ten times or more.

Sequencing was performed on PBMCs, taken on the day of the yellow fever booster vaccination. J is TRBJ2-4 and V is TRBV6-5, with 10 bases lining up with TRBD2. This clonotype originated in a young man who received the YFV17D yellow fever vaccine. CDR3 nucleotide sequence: TGTGCCAGCAGTTACGGAGGAGCGGGAGGGCCTCGGAACATTCAGTACTTC. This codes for CASSYGGAGGPRNIQYF.